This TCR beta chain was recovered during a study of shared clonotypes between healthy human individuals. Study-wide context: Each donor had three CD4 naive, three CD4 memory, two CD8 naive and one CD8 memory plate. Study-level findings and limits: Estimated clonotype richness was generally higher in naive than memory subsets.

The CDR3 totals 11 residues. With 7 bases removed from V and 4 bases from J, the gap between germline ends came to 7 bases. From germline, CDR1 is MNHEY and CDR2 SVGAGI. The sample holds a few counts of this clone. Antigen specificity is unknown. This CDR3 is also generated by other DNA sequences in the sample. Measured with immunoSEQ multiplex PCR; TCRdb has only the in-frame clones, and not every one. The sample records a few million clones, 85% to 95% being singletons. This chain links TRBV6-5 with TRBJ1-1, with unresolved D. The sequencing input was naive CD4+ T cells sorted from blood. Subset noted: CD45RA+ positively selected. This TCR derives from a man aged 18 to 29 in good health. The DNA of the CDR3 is TGTGCCAGCATTCAAGGCACTGAAGCTTTCTTT. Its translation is CASIQGTEAFF.